Listed below are T cell receptor beta chains from one sample, sequenced in a study of response to subunit inactivated influenza vaccine. TCRdb processed the RT-PCR reads anew with MiXCR; each CDR3 protein has one entry. The sample carries 280,000 or so distinct CDR3 sequences, less than 25% recorded once. The sample in question was PBMCs from blood, obtained 21 months after vaccination. These receptor sequences come from a man aged 50 to 75 who received an inactivated influenza vaccine. CDR3s include the opening cysteine and the closing phenylalanine or tryptophan. A D gene is named only where the DNA matches it firmly. The size field is filled for only some rows; it gives once, few, many or a size class.

abundance	v_gene	d_gene	j_gene	CDR3aa	CDR3nt
many	TRBV12-3/TRBV12-4	-	TRBJ1-1	CASSFVGTEAFF	TGTGCCAGCAGTTTTGTCGGCACTGAAGCTTTCTTT
few	TRBV9	-	TRBJ1-1	CASSGGNVPGTEAFF	TGTGCCAGCAGCGGTGGAAATGTGCCGGGGACTGAAGCTTTCTTT
few	TRBV5-6	-	TRBJ2-7	CASSLGTFTYEQYF	TGTGCCAGCAGCTTGGGGACCTTCACCTACGAGCAGTACTTC
-	TRBV5-1	-	TRBJ2-7	CASRWGSSPSGEQYF	TGCGCCAGCAGGTGGGGGAGCTCCCCGTCCGGCGAGCAGTACTTC
few	TRBV5-6	-	TRBJ2-7	CASSLGDGFYEQYF	TGTGCCAGCAGCTTGGGGGACGGCTTCTACGAGCAGTACTTC
few	TRBV6-1	TRBD2	TRBJ2-2	CASRARDYITGELFF	TGTGCCAGCAGAGCGAGGGACTATATCACCGGGGAGCTGTTTTTT
-	TRBV6-2/TRBV6-3	-	TRBJ2-1	CASSGRDNEQFF	TGTGCCAGCAGTGGCAGGGACAATGAGCAGTTCTTC
few	TRBV12-3/TRBV12-4	TRBD2	TRBJ2-5	CASTPIVTGGPQTQYF	TGTGCCAGCACTCCTATAGTGACGGGAGGGCCTCAGACCCAGTACTTC
-	TRBV6-5	TRBD1	TRBJ1-1	CASSSGQGENTEAFF	TGTGCCAGCAGTTCGGGACAGGGGGAAAACACTGAAGCTTTCTTT
-	TRBV3-1	-	TRBJ1-2	CASSRTGQGRNTF	TGTGCCAGCAGCCGCACGGGGCAGGGGAGAAACACCTTC
-	TRBV11-2	TRBD1	TRBJ1-6	CASSPGQGELRAGSPLHF	TGTGCCAGCAGCCCGGGACAGGGGGAGCTTCGGGCCGGTTCACCCCTCCACTTT
-	TRBV5-4	TRBD1	TRBJ2-1	CASSGGGDRYNEQFF	TGTGCCAGCAGCGGGGGTGGGGACAGATACAATGAGCAGTTCTTC
few	TRBV20-1	-	TRBJ1-5	CSARGTLGGGNQPQHF	TGCAGTGCTAGAGGGACCCTGGGGGGTGGTAATCAGCCCCAGCATTTT
-	TRBV6-1	-	TRBJ2-2	CASSSSDNTGELFF	TGTGCCAGCAGTAGCTCCGACAACACCGGGGAGCTGTTTTTT
-	TRBV9	TRBD2	TRBJ2-7	CASSVGRGEQYF	TGTGCCAGCAGCGTCGGGAGGGGCGAGCAGTACTTC
-	TRBV19	-	TRBJ1-1	CASGSGTEAFF	TGTGCCAGTGGGTCCGGGACTGAAGCTTTCTTT
many	TRBV12-3/TRBV12-4	-	TRBJ1-6	CASSLPGSPLHF	TGTGCCAGCAGTCTACCGGGTTCACCCCTCCACTTT
few	TRBV15	-	TRBJ2-1	CATSNRSYNEQFF	TGTGCCACCAGCAACCGCTCCTACAATGAGCAGTTCTTC
-	TRBV5-1	-	TRBJ2-2	CASSLSGHPNTGELFF	TGCGCCAGCAGCTTGTCGGGACACCCGAACACCGGGGAGCTGTTTTTT
many	TRBV11-2	-	TRBJ1-1	CASSLASARTEAFF	TGTGCCAGCAGCTTAGCATCGGCAAGGACCGAAGCTTTCTTT
many	TRBV28	TRBD2	TRBJ2-1	CASSFPGLAGANEQFF	TGTGCCAGCAGTTTTCCGGGACTAGCGGGAGCAAATGAGCAGTTCTTC
-	TRBV20-1	-	TRBJ2-4	CSAPGRIGQYF	TGCAGTGCTCCGGGTCGGATTGGACAGTACTTC
-	TRBV4-2	TRBD1	TRBJ2-5	CASSPRTGVQETQYF	TGTGCCAGCAGCCCTCGGACAGGCGTACAAGAGACCCAGTACTTC
many	TRBV5-1	TRBD1	TRBJ2-7	CASSLGAGTGDYEQYF	TGCGCCAGCAGCTTGGGCGCCGGGACAGGTGATTACGAGCAGTACTTC
-	TRBV5-1	-	TRBJ1-1	CASGDKSGTEAFF	TGCGCCAGCGGGGACAAGTCAGGAACTGAAGCTTTCTTT
-	TRBV10-3	-	TRBJ1-3	CAIGETGISSGNTIYF	TGTGCCATCGGAGAAACAGGGATTAGCTCTGGAAACACCATATATTTT
few	TRBV7-9	-	TRBJ2-7	CASSSGLSEQYF	TGTGCCAGCAGCTCGGGACTTTCCGAGCAGTACTTC
few	TRBV28	-	TRBJ1-5	CASRPPGRNQPQHF	TGTGCCAGCAGGCCGCCCGGGCGTAATCAGCCCCAGCATTTT
many	TRBV6-2/TRBV6-3	TRBD1	TRBJ1-1	CASSFRGQVNTEAFF	TGTGCCAGCAGTTTCCGGGGACAGGTGAACACTGAAGCTTTCTTT
few	TRBV5-1	-	TRBJ2-3	CASSLGGRSTDTQYF	TGCGCCAGCAGCTTGGGTGGACGGAGCACAGATACGCAGTATTTT
-	TRBV4-1	-	TRBJ2-2	CASSQGRFTGELFF	TGCGCCAGCAGCCAAGGTCGTTTCACCGGGGAGCTGTTTTTT
once	TRBV24-1	-	TRBJ2-1	CATSLAGNEQFF	TGTGCCACCAGCCTCGCGGGGAATGAGCAGTTCTTC
-	TRBV29-1	TRBD1	TRBJ1-2	CSAWTGTYGYTF	TGCAGCGCCTGGACAGGGACCTATGGCTACACCTTC
few	TRBV14	TRBD1	TRBJ1-2	CASSPRGTAMGYTF	TGTGCCAGCAGCCCACGGGGGACAGCGATGGGCTACACCTTC
-	TRBV3-1	-	TRBJ1-3	CASSQGTRNTIYF	TGTGCCAGCAGCCAAGGAACGCGAAACACCATATATTTT
few	TRBV23-1	-	TRBJ2-1	CASTLKGAEQSYNEQFF	TGCGCCAGCACCTTAAAAGGGGCAGAACAAAGTTACAATGAGCAGTTCTTC
few	TRBV20-1	TRBD1	TRBJ1-2	CSASLPGQGAYGYTF	TGCAGTGCTAGTCTACCGGGACAGGGGGCCTACGGCTACACCTTC
-	TRBV24-1	TRBD1	TRBJ2-7	CATSDFQQGDEQYF	TGTGCCACCAGTGATTTTCAACAGGGGGACGAGCAGTACTTC
few	TRBV18	TRBD1	TRBJ2-7	CASSHPSRGREYEQYF	TGTGCCAGCTCACATCCTTCCAGGGGGCGCGAATACGAGCAGTACTTC
-	TRBV27	-	TRBJ2-1	CASSFFGASHNEQFF	TGTGCCAGCAGTTTTTTTGGAGCGAGCCACAATGAGCAGTTCTTC
few	TRBV19	TRBD1	TRBJ1-1	CASSTTRLDRGTEAFF	TGTGCCAGTAGTACCACTCGACTTGACAGGGGCACTGAAGCTTTCTTT
-	TRBV5-1	-	TRBJ2-1	CASSPGGRSANEQFF	TGCGCCAGCAGCCCGGGGGGCCGGTCCGCAAATGAGCAGTTCTTC
-	TRBV7-9	-	TRBJ2-1	CASSLGFTEQFF	TGTGCCAGCAGCTTAGGGTTTACAGAGCAGTTCTTC
few	TRBV4-3	-	TRBJ1-2	CASSQSTGTDYGYTF	TGCGCCAGCAGCCAATCTACCGGGACGGACTATGGCTACACCTTC
-	TRBV27	TRBD2	TRBJ2-1	CASSLWRGRKTYNEQFF	TGTGCCAGCAGTTTATGGCGCGGGAGGAAGACCTACAATGAGCAGTTCTTC
many	TRBV20-1	-	TRBJ1-5	CSAPRRGSRSNQPQHF	TGCAGTGCCCCCAGGCGGGGCAGTAGGAGCAATCAGCCCCAGCATTTT
many	TRBV12-3/TRBV12-4	-	TRBJ1-1	CASRPGITGNTEAFF	TGTGCCAGCAGGCCCGGGATCACTGGGAACACTGAAGCTTTCTTT
few	TRBV7-2	-	TRBJ1-2	CASSLAGADYGYTF	TGTGCCAGCAGCTTAGCAGGGGCGGACTATGGCTACACCTTC
few	TRBV12-3/TRBV12-4	TRBD1	TRBJ2-5	CASRNGERGRETQYF	TGTGCCAGCAGGAACGGGGAAAGGGGGCGTGAGACCCAGTACTTC
-	TRBV5-6	-	TRBJ2-5	CASSLSGTQYF	TGTGCCAGCAGCTTGTCTGGGACCCAGTACTTC
once	TRBV5-6	TRBD1	TRBJ1-2	CASRQTGHNYGYTF	TGTGCCAGCAGGCAGACAGGGCATAACTATGGCTACACCTTC
few	TRBV27	TRBD1	TRBJ1-5	CASRQSDRGLLEPQHF	TGTGCCAGCAGGCAATCGGACAGGGGGCTTCTAGAGCCCCAGCATTTT
few	TRBV19	-	TRBJ1-2	CASRRLPDGYTF	TGTGCCAGTAGACGGCTTCCCGATGGCTACACCTTC
-	TRBV6-1	-	TRBJ2-3	CASSARSGGSDTQYF	TGTGCCAGCAGTGCCCGGAGCGGAGGGTCGGATACGCAGTATTTT